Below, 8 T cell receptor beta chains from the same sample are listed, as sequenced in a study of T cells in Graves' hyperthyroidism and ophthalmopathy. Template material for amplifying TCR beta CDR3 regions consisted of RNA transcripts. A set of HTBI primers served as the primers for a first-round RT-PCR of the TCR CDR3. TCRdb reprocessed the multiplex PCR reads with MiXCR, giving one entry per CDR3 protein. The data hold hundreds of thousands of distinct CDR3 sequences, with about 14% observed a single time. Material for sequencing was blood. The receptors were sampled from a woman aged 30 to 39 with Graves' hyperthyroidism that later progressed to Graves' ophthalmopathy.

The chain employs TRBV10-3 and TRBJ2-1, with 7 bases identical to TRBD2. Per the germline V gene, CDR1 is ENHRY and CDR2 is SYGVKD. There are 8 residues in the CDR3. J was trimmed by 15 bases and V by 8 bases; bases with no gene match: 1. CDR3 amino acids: CAIGGGFF. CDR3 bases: TGTGCCATCGGGGGGGGGTTCTTC.

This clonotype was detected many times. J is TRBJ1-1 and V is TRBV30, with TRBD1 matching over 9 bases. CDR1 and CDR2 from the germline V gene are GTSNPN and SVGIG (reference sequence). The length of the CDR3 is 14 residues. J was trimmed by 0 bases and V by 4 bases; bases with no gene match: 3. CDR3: CAWTGTGMNTEAFF. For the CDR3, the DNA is TGTGCCTGGACCGGGACAGGGATGAACACTGAAGCTTTCTTT.

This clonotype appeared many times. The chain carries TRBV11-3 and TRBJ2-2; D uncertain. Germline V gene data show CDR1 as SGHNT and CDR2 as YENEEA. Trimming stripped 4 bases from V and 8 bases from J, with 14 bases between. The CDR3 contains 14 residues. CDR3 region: CASSSPYVTGELFF. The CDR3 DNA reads TGTGCCAGCAGCTCACCCTACGTGACTGGGGAGCTGTTTTTT.

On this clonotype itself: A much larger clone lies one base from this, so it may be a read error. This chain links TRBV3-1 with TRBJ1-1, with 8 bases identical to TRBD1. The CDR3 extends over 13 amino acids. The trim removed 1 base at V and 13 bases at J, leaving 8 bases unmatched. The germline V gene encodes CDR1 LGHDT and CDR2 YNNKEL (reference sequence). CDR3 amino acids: CASSQALDRGGFF. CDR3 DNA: TGTGCCAGCAGCCAAGCCCTCGACAGGGGAGGTTTCTTT.

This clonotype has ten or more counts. CDR3 nucleotide sequence: TGTGCCTGGAGTACACGGGACGGGGCCTACGAGCAGTACTTC. Translated, it gives CAWSTRDGAYEQYF. The chain couples TRBV30 to TRBJ2-7; perhaps D is TRBD1 or TRBD2 (5 bases each). The CDR3 runs 14 residues. Germline CDR1 and CDR2: GTSNPN and SVGIG (reference sequence). V was cut by 2 bases and J by 2 bases, with 13 bases left in between.

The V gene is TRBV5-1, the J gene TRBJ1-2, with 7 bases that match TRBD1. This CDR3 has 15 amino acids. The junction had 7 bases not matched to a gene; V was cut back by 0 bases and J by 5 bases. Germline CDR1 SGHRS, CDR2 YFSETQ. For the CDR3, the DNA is TGCGCCAGCAGCTTGGAGGGGGCAGATGTTTATGGCTACACCTTC. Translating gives CASSLEGADVYGYTF.

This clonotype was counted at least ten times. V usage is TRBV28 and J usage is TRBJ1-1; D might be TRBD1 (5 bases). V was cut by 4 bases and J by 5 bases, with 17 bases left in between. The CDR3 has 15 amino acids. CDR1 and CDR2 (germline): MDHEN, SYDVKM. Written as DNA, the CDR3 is TGTGCCAGCAGTTCCGTTTTTGACGGGGCGACTGAAGCTTTCTTT. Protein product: CASSSVFDGATEAFF.

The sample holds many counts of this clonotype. The CDR3 DNA follows: TGTGCCTGGAGTGTAGCCGCTACAGCCTACAATGAGCAGTTCTTC. Translating gives CAWSVAATAYNEQFF. The gene calls are TRBV30 and TRBJ2-1; no clear D gene. From germline, CDR1 is GTSNPN and CDR2 SVGIG (reference sequence). Between the trimmed V and J ends, which lost 0 bases and 2 bases, there was a span of 11 bases. This CDR3 has 15 residues.